What follows is one T cell receptor (beta chain) and its context. The CDR3 is 14 amino acids. V shed 0 bases and J shed 8 bases, with 11 bases lying between them. Germline assignment: CDR1 LGHDT and CDR2 YNNKEL (reference sequence). The sample comes from a study of blood T cell repertoires in COVID-19. Study overall: Samples came from the United States, Italy and Spain, spanning acute and convalescent COVID-19. PBMCs, B-cell-depleted T cells, or T cells provided the cDNA or gDNA that made up the material.

In the original processing: It was from reference gene primer amplification that nucleated cell counts were estimated. Repertoires were generated with immunoSEQ multiplex PCR, while TCRdb's copy carries only in-frame clones and drops some. D and trimming were read from the DNA, whereas the V and J calls and clone size are those reported in that table. The table lists 75,000 to 100,000 clones, 87% of them singletons, with roughly 15% in the top ten. Sequenced input: peripheral blood. The TCR comes from a human donor in a cohort sampled during active COVID-19. The chain joins TRBV3-1 (or the pseudogene TRBV3-2) to TRBJ2-1; D is unresolved. DNA for the CDR3: TGTGCCAGCAGCCAAGAAACCCCGCGTCATGAGCAGTTCTTC. Residues: CASSQETPRHEQFF.